The rows below give T cell receptor beta chains drawn from one sample of a study of T cell repertoires in cytomegalovirus infection. TCRdb called the reads again in MiXCR, with one record for every CDR3 protein. This sample has about 150,000 distinct CDR3 sequences, with 17% found just once. Sequenced: CD8+ T cells from PBMCs. The receptors stem from a human donor in good health (CMV status not recorded). Some clones in this sample may be carry-over from other donors' samples. The CDR3 runs from the conserved cysteine through the conserved F or W. The order of the fields is clone size, CDR3 length, D gene, V gene, J gene, CDR3 DNA, CDR3 protein. The D gene is left open where the match is weak. Not every row has a clone size; where given, it reads once, few, many or a size class.

abundance: -
len: 13
d_gene: -
v_gene: TRBV7-9
j_gene: TRBJ2-5
CDR3nt: TGTGCCCAAGGGGGAGCGCTTCAAGAGACCCAGTACTTC
CDR3aa: CAQGGALQETQYF

abundance: -
len: 14
d_gene: TRBD1
v_gene: TRBV28
j_gene: TRBJ2-7
CDR3nt: TGTGCCAGCAGTTGGACAGGCAGCTCCTACGAGCAGTACTTC
CDR3aa: CASSWTGSSYEQYF

abundance: few
len: 13
d_gene: -
v_gene: TRBV28
j_gene: TRBJ2-2
CDR3nt: TGTGCCAGCAGTTTCCCAACTACAGGGGAGCTGTTTTTT
CDR3aa: CASSFPTTGELFF

abundance: -
len: 15
d_gene: -
v_gene: TRBV6-4
j_gene: TRBJ2-7
CDR3nt: TGTGCCAGCAGTGTTCCAAGGGGCGCATATTACGAGCAGTACTTC
CDR3aa: CASSVPRGAYYEQYF

abundance: few
len: 13
d_gene: TRBD2
v_gene: TRBV5-4
j_gene: TRBJ2-1
CDR3nt: TGTGCCAGCAGCGGGACTAGCGGGAATGAGCAGTTCTTC
CDR3aa: CASSGTSGNEQFF

abundance: few
len: 16
d_gene: TRBD2
v_gene: TRBV29-1
j_gene: TRBJ2-1
CDR3nt: TGCAGCGTTGAAGTTCATATCACGGGGGGCTACAATGAGCAGTTCTTC
CDR3aa: CSVEVHITGGYNEQFF

abundance: -
len: 15
d_gene: -
v_gene: TRBV4-3
j_gene: TRBJ2-2
CDR3nt: TGCGCCAGCAGCCAAGATTTGAGCGACACCGGGGAGCTGTTTTTT
CDR3aa: CASSQDLSDTGELFF

abundance: -
len: 13
d_gene: -
v_gene: TRBV14
j_gene: TRBJ2-1
CDR3nt: TGTGCCAGCAGCCAGGGACCCAACAATGAGCAGTTCTTC
CDR3aa: CASSQGPNNEQFF

abundance: few
len: 16
d_gene: -
v_gene: TRBV7-6
j_gene: TRBJ2-6
CDR3nt: TGTGCCAGCAGCCCCCGCAAGCACTCTGGGGCCAACGTCCTGACTTTC
CDR3aa: CASSPRKHSGANVLTF

abundance: -
len: 13
d_gene: -
v_gene: TRBV28
j_gene: TRBJ2-1
CDR3nt: TGTGCCAGCAGTTTAGGGAACTACAATGAGCAGTTCTTC
CDR3aa: CASSLGNYNEQFF

abundance: many
len: 16
d_gene: TRBD2
v_gene: TRBV7-2
j_gene: TRBJ2-7
CDR3nt: TGTGCCAGCAGCGGGGGTAGCGGGAGGGCCCCTCACGAGCAGTACTTC
CDR3aa: CASSGGSGRAPHEQYF

abundance: -
len: 14
d_gene: -
v_gene: TRBV6-2/TRBV6-3
j_gene: TRBJ1-1
CDR3nt: TGTGCCAGCGGACCCTCCTACCTGAACACTGAAGCTTTCTTT
CDR3aa: CASGPSYLNTEAFF

abundance: many
len: 14
d_gene: -
v_gene: TRBV29-1
j_gene: TRBJ1-3
CDR3nt: TGCAGCGTTGATCTCCGGGACAAAGGAAACACCATATATTTT
CDR3aa: CSVDLRDKGNTIYF

abundance: -
len: 15
d_gene: TRBD2
v_gene: TRBV7-2
j_gene: TRBJ2-7
CDR3nt: TGTGCCAGCAGCCCCCCGACTAGCGAGTTCTACGAGCAGTACTTC
CDR3aa: CASSPPTSEFYEQYF

abundance: -
len: 15
d_gene: -
v_gene: TRBV7-9
j_gene: TRBJ1-1
CDR3nt: TGTGCCAGCAGCTTAGCGCTAGGGACTAACACTGAAGCTTTCTTT
CDR3aa: CASSLALGTNTEAFF

abundance: few
len: 12
d_gene: -
v_gene: TRBV19
j_gene: TRBJ2-7
CDR3nt: TGTGCCAGCGGGACACCGGGTACGGGGCAGTACTTC
CDR3aa: CASGTPGTGQYF

abundance: -
len: 16
d_gene: -
v_gene: TRBV4-1
j_gene: TRBJ2-6
CDR3nt: TGCGCCAGCAGCCAAGAGAGAGGCTCTGGGGCCAACGTCCTGACTTTC
CDR3aa: CASSQERGSGANVLTF

abundance: -
len: 18
d_gene: TRBD2
v_gene: TRBV6-6
j_gene: TRBJ2-1
CDR3nt: TGTGCCAGCACCCCCCGGCCGAAAGGCGGGAGCTCCTACAATGAGCAGTTCTTC
CDR3aa: CASTPRPKGGSSYNEQFF

abundance: -
len: 17
d_gene: TRBD2
v_gene: TRBV5-5
j_gene: TRBJ2-2
CDR3nt: TGTGCCAGCAGCTTTCCCGGGGGGGCCCTTTCTGACGGGGAGCTGTTTTTT
CDR3aa: CASSFPGGALSDGELFF

abundance: -
len: 13
d_gene: -
v_gene: TRBV6-1
j_gene: TRBJ2-7
CDR3nt: TGTGCCAGCAGTGTAATTCACTCCTACGAGCAGTACTTC
CDR3aa: CASSVIHSYEQYF

abundance: few
len: 12
d_gene: -
v_gene: TRBV7-9
j_gene: TRBJ2-5
CDR3nt: TGTGCCAGCTGTAGGGCCCAAGAGACCCAGTACTTC
CDR3aa: CASCRAQETQYF

abundance: -
len: 20
d_gene: TRBD2
v_gene: TRBV28
j_gene: TRBJ2-2
CDR3nt: TGTGCCAGCAGCTTCCTGGTACAGGGACTAGCGGGAGATGACACCGGGGAGCTGTTTTTT
CDR3aa: CASSFLVQGLAGDDTGELFF

abundance: once
len: 15
d_gene: TRBD1
v_gene: TRBV11-2
j_gene: TRBJ1-2
CDR3nt: TGTGCCAGCAGCTTATCAGGGGGTCCTAACTATGGCTACACCTTC
CDR3aa: CASSLSGGPNYGYTF

abundance: -
len: 15
d_gene: -
v_gene: TRBV5-1
j_gene: TRBJ1-5
CDR3nt: TGCGCTAGCAGCTTGGTAAGGATCGCCAATCAGCCCCAGCATTTT
CDR3aa: CASSLVRIANQPQHF

abundance: -
len: 14
d_gene: -
v_gene: TRBV7-8
j_gene: TRBJ2-3
CDR3nt: TGTGCCAGCAAACGCGGGGCGGGGTCTGATACGCAGTATTTT
CDR3aa: CASKRGAGSDTQYF

abundance: -
len: 14
d_gene: -
v_gene: TRBV24-1
j_gene: TRBJ2-6
CDR3nt: TGTGCCACCGAAAGTAGCTCTGGGGCCAACGTCCTGACTTTC
CDR3aa: CATESSSGANVLTF

abundance: -
len: 10
d_gene: -
v_gene: TRBV28
j_gene: TRBJ2-7
CDR3nt: TGTGCCACCGGAGACTACGAGCAGTACTTC
CDR3aa: CATGDYEQYF

abundance: -
len: 16
d_gene: -
v_gene: TRBV7-9
j_gene: TRBJ2-7
CDR3nt: TGTGCCAGCAGCTCGTTTCGGGATCAAAGCTCCTACGAGCAGTACTTC
CDR3aa: CASSSFRDQSSYEQYF

abundance: few
len: 15
d_gene: TRBD2
v_gene: TRBV7-2
j_gene: TRBJ2-7
CDR3nt: TGTGCCACCGCATCCCTTGCGGGGACTACCTACGAGCAGTACTTC
CDR3aa: CATASLAGTTYEQYF

abundance: few
len: 15
d_gene: -
v_gene: TRBV7-9
j_gene: TRBJ2-2
CDR3nt: TGTGCCAGCAGCTTAGCAGGGCCAGCCCCGGGGGAGCTGTTTTTT
CDR3aa: CASSLAGPAPGELFF

abundance: few
len: 13
d_gene: TRBD1
v_gene: TRBV14
j_gene: TRBJ2-3
CDR3nt: TGTGCCAGCAACGGACAGGGCCGAGATACGCAGTATTTT
CDR3aa: CASNGQGRDTQYF

abundance: -
len: 13
d_gene: -
v_gene: TRBV12-3/TRBV12-4
j_gene: TRBJ2-7
CDR3nt: TGTGCCAGCAGTTTAACCCTCGCCTACGAGCAGTACTTC
CDR3aa: CASSLTLAYEQYF

abundance: -
len: 14
d_gene: -
v_gene: TRBV12-3/TRBV12-4
j_gene: TRBJ2-5
CDR3nt: TGTGCCAGCAGCCGAGATTCCGATCAAGAGACCCAGTACTTC
CDR3aa: CASSRDSDQETQYF

abundance: -
len: 15
d_gene: -
v_gene: TRBV28
j_gene: TRBJ2-7
CDR3nt: TGTGCCAGCAGTCTCGCCCTACTAGGCAACTACGAGCAGTACTTC
CDR3aa: CASSLALLGNYEQYF

abundance: few
len: 13
d_gene: -
v_gene: TRBV5-6
j_gene: TRBJ2-7
CDR3nt: TGTGCCAGCAGCCCCGGACAGCACTACGAGCAGTACTTC
CDR3aa: CASSPGQHYEQYF

abundance: -
len: 15
d_gene: -
v_gene: TRBV6-1
j_gene: TRBJ2-6
CDR3nt: TGTGCCAGCAGTCTTAGGGCTCTAGGGGCCAACGTCCTGACTTTC
CDR3aa: CASSLRALGANVLTF

abundance: -
len: 14
d_gene: -
v_gene: TRBV24-1
j_gene: TRBJ2-3
CDR3nt: TGTGCCACCAGTAAGCAGCAAGGGACAGATACGCAGTATTTT
CDR3aa: CATSKQQGTDTQYF

abundance: few
len: 15
d_gene: -
v_gene: TRBV7-3
j_gene: TRBJ1-2
CDR3nt: TGTGCCAGCAGCCCATCAGGGGAGAACCAATATGGCTACACCTTC
CDR3aa: CASSPSGENQYGYTF

abundance: -
len: 13
d_gene: TRBD2
v_gene: TRBV20-1
j_gene: TRBJ2-7
CDR3nt: TGCAGTGCCGCACTAGCGGGAACGTATGAGCAGTACTTC
CDR3aa: CSAALAGTYEQYF

abundance: -
len: 14
d_gene: -
v_gene: TRBV28
j_gene: TRBJ2-4
CDR3nt: TGTGCCAGCACTATAGCGCAGGCCGTAGGCATTCAGTACTTC
CDR3aa: CASTIAQAVGIQYF

abundance: -
len: 15
d_gene: -
v_gene: TRBV11-2
j_gene: TRBJ2-7
CDR3nt: TGTGCCAGCAGCCAGGCCAGCCTCGGGCCTTACGAGCAGTACTTC
CDR3aa: CASSQASLGPYEQYF

abundance: few
len: 15
d_gene: -
v_gene: TRBV9
j_gene: TRBJ2-7
CDR3nt: TGTGCCAGCAGCTTCGGTAGCGGATACTCCTACGAGCAGTACTTC
CDR3aa: CASSFGSGYSYEQYF

abundance: few
len: 16
d_gene: TRBD1
v_gene: TRBV6-2/TRBV6-3
j_gene: TRBJ1-5
CDR3nt: TGTGCCAGCAACATCGACCGGGACAGGGGGCTTCAGCCCCAGCATTTT
CDR3aa: CASNIDRDRGLQPQHF

abundance: -
len: 15
d_gene: TRBD2
v_gene: TRBV10-3
j_gene: TRBJ2-1
CDR3nt: TGTGCCATCAGTGATACAGCGGGAGTCTACAATGAGCAGTTCTTC
CDR3aa: CAISDTAGVYNEQFF

abundance: -
len: 15
d_gene: -
v_gene: TRBV5-1
j_gene: TRBJ2-1
CDR3nt: TGCGCCAGCAGAAGTGATCTAGGGCAGTACAATGAGCAGTTCTTC
CDR3aa: CASRSDLGQYNEQFF

abundance: -
len: 17
d_gene: -
v_gene: TRBV7-8
j_gene: TRBJ2-3
CDR3nt: TGTGCCAGCAGCTTCCCCGTTGTGGGAGGAAGCACAGATACGCAGTATTTT
CDR3aa: CASSFPVVGGSTDTQYF

abundance: -
len: 14
d_gene: TRBD1
v_gene: TRBV7-8
j_gene: TRBJ2-5
CDR3nt: TGTGCCAGCAGCTCCGGACAGGGGGCTGAGACCCAGTACTTC
CDR3aa: CASSSGQGAETQYF

abundance: few
len: 14
d_gene: TRBD2
v_gene: TRBV12-3/TRBV12-4
j_gene: TRBJ2-5
CDR3nt: TGTGCCAGCAGTGGGACTAGCGGGGTGGAGACCCAGTACTTC
CDR3aa: CASSGTSGVETQYF

abundance: few
len: 15
d_gene: -
v_gene: TRBV7-2
j_gene: TRBJ2-7
CDR3nt: TGTGCCAGCAGCTCGGGGGACAGTGCATCCTACGAGCAGTACTTC
CDR3aa: CASSSGDSASYEQYF

abundance: few
len: 18
d_gene: TRBD1
v_gene: TRBV12-3/TRBV12-4
j_gene: TRBJ1-4
CDR3nt: TGTGCCAGCAGCTCCAACAGGGGGCCGAGTGCAACTAATGAAAAACTGTTTTTT
CDR3aa: CASSSNRGPSATNEKLFF

abundance: -
len: 14
d_gene: -
v_gene: TRBV7-2
j_gene: TRBJ1-1
CDR3nt: TGTGCCAGCAGCGCACTGCTCCGGAACACTGAAGCTTTCTTT
CDR3aa: CASSALLRNTEAFF

abundance: -
len: 14
d_gene: -
v_gene: TRBV5-1
j_gene: TRBJ2-3
CDR3nt: TGCGCCAGCAGCTTTTGGACCAGCACAGATACGCAGTATTTT
CDR3aa: CASSFWTSTDTQYF

abundance: few
len: 16
d_gene: -
v_gene: TRBV14
j_gene: TRBJ2-2
CDR3nt: TGTGCCAGCAGCCAAGATTTCAGGCCACTGCCCGGGGAGCTGTTTTTT
CDR3aa: CASSQDFRPLPGELFF

abundance: once
len: 12
d_gene: TRBD2
v_gene: TRBV6-2/TRBV6-3
j_gene: TRBJ2-7
CDR3nt: TGTGCCAGCGGTAGCGGGGCGGGCGAGCAGTACTTC
CDR3aa: CASGSGAGEQYF

abundance: -
len: 13
d_gene: -
v_gene: TRBV7-2
j_gene: TRBJ2-7
CDR3nt: TGTGCCAGCAGCCTCGGGGTCCCCTACGAGCAGTACTTC
CDR3aa: CASSLGVPYEQYF